The TCR beta chain under discussion was sequenced for a study of blood T cell repertoires in COVID-19. Study as a whole: Acute-phase and convalescent COVID-19 samples originated in the United States, Italy and Spain. PBMCs, B-cell-depleted T cells, or T cells provided the cDNA or gDNA that made up the material.

Study processing details: For nucleated cells, counts were estimated from reference gene primer amplification. Assay: immunoSEQ multiplex PCR; the TCRdb copy retains only in-frame clones and omits some. That table furnishes V, J and clone size, whereas the DNA furnished D and trimming. The sample consists of some 80,000 clones, 82% of them appearing once. Trimming removed 2 bases at V and 9 bases at J, with 8 bases between. The germline V gene encodes CDR1 SNHLY and CDR2 FYNNEI. The CDR3 extends over 12 amino acids. The clonotype originates from a woman in her 70s with acute or convalescent COVID-19. The chain joins TRBV2 to TRBJ2-1; the D is unclear. The sequencing sample was made of peripheral blood. CDR3 sequence (DNA): TGTGCCAGCAGTGAATCGTCCGTTGAGCAGTTCTTC. Translated, it gives CASSESSVEQFF. Full variable domain (outside the CDR3, taken from reference TRBV2 and TRBJ2-1): EPEVTQTPSHQVTQMGQEVILRCVPISNHLYFYWYRQILGQKVEFLVSFYNNEISEKSEIFDDQFSVERPDGSNFTLKIRSTKLEDSAMYFCASSESSVEQFFGPGTRLTVL.